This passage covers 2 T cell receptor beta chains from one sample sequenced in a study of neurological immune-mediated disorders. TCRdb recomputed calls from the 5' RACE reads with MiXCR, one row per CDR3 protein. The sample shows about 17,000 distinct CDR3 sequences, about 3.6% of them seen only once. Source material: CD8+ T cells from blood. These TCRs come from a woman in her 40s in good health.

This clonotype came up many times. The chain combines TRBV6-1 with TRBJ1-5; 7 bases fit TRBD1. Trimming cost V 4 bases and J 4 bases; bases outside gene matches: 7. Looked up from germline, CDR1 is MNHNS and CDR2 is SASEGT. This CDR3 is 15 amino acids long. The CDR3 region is CASSGTRDRNQPQHF. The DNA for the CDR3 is TGTGCCAGCAGTGGGACCCGGGACAGAAATCAGCCCCAGCATTTT.

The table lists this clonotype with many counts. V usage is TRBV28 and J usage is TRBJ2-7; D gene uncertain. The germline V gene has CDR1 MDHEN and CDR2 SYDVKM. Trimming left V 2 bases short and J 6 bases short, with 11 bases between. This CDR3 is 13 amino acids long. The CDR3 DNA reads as TGTGCCAGCAGTTTAAGCCTCCCCGGCGAGCAGTACTTC. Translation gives CASSLSLPGEQYF.